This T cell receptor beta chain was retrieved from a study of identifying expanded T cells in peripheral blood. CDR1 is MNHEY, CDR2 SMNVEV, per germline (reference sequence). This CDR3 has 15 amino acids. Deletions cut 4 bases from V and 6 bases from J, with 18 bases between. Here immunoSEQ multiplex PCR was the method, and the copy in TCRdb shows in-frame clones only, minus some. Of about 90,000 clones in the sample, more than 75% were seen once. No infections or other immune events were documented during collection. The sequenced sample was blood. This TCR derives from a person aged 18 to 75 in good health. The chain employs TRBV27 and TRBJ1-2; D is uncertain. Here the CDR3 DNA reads TGTGCCAGCAGTTCCTCCCGGGGAGGGCAAGATGGCTACACCTTC. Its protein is CASSSSRGGQDGYTF.